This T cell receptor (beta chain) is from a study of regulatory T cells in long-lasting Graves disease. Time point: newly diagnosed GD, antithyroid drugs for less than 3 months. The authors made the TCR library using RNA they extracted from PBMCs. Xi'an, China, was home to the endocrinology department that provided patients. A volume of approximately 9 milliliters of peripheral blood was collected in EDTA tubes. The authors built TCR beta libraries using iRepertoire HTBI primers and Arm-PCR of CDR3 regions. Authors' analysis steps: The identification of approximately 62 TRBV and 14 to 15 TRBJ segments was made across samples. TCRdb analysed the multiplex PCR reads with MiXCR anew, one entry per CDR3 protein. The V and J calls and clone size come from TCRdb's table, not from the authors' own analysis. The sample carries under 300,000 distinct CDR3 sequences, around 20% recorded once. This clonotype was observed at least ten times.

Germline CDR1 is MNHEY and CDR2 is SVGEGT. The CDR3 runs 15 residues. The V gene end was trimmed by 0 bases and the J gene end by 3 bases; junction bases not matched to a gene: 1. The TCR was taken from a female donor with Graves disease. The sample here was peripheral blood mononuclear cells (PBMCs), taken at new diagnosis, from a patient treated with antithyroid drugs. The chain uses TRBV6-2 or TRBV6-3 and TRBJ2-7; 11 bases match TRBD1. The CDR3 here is CASSYSGQGVYEQYF. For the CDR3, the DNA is TGTGCCAGCAGTTACTCGGGACAGGGGGTCTACGAGCAGTACTTC.